This TCR beta chain appears in the sequencing data of a study of blood T cell repertoires in COVID-19. Method: immunoSEQ multiplex PCR; TCRdb's copy keeps in-frame clones and lacks some. Here the sample spans some 45,000 clones, over 75% being singletons. Sequenced sample: peripheral blood. This clonotype was sampled from a human donor in a cohort sampled during active COVID-19.

The CDR3 nucleotides are TGCAGTGCTAGTTCACCAGCGGGTAACGCTGATACGCAGTATTTT. Protein sequence: CSASSPAGNADTQYF. The gene calls are TRBV20-1 and TRBJ2-3, with TRBD2 as a possible D gene (6 bases). The CDR3 covers 15 residues. Trimming shortened V by 3 bases and J by 6 bases, and 19 bases separated the two germline ends. The V gene's germline CDR1 is DFQATT and CDR2 SNEGSKA (reference sequence).